This is a list of T cell receptor beta chains from one sample in a study of a mutant IDH1 vaccine in newly diagnosed glioma. No antigen has been assigned to these receptors. Data came from immunoSEQ multiplex PCR; TCRdb stores just in-frame clones and leaves some out. Here the sample spans under 95,000 clones, 90% to 95% being singletons. Sequencing used PBMCs, obtained from a glioma patient whose treatment included an IDH1 peptide vaccine. Receptors were obtained from a woman between 50 and 59 years old with glioma. CDR3s include the opening cysteine and the closing phenylalanine or tryptophan. The D gene is left open where the match is weak. Clone size appears in some rows only: once, few, many, or a class for an expanded clone.

clone_size	j_call	d_call	v_call	cdr3_aa	cdr3_nt
-	TRBJ2-3	TRBD2	TRBV10-3	CASGLAGGEDTQYF	TGTGCCTCGGGACTAGCGGGAGGGGAGGATACGCAGTATTTT
-	TRBJ2-2	TRBD1	TRBV2	CASKETGVIPGELFF	TGTGCCAGCAAGGAGACAGGGGTGATACCGGGGGAGCTGTTTTTT
-	TRBJ2-3	TRBD2	TRBV7-3	CASSPGLAGEDTQYF	TGTGCCAGCAGCCCCGGACTAGCGGGAGAAGATACGCAGTATTTT
-	TRBJ1-1	-	TRBV2	CASREIMNTEAFF	TGTGCCAGCAGAGAGATCATGAACACTGAAGCTTTCTTT
-	TRBJ1-1	-	TRBV30	CAWFRAGGTEAFF	TGTGCCTGGTTTAGGGCCGGGGGAACTGAAGCTTTCTTT
-	TRBJ2-5	-	TRBV5-4	CASSPDQETQYF	TGTGCCAGCAGCCCGGACCAAGAGACCCAGTACTTC
-	TRBJ2-1	TRBD2	TRBV4-1	CASSQVASGIYNEQFF	TGCGCCAGCAGCCAAGTAGCTAGCGGGATTTACAATGAGCAGTTCTTC
-	TRBJ2-7	-	TRBV10-2	CASSESYRSYEQYF	TGCGCCAGCAGTGAGTCGTACAGGTCCTACGAGCAGTACTTC
-	TRBJ2-7	TRBD2	TRBV5-1	CASSFGGGSSYEQYF	TGCGCCAGCAGCTTTGGCGGCGGGAGCTCCTACGAGCAGTACTTC
-	TRBJ1-2	-	TRBV7-8	CASSPHRVANYGYTF	TGTGCCAGCAGCCCTCACAGGGTGGCTAACTATGGCTACACCTTC
-	TRBJ1-4	-	TRBV28	CASSLPRTEKLFF	TGTGCCAGCAGTTTACCCCGGACGGAAAAACTGTTTTTT
-	TRBJ2-7	TRBD1	TRBV10-3	CAISESRYRGYEQYF	TGTGCCATCAGTGAGTCGAGGTACAGGGGCTACGAGCAGTACTTC
-	TRBJ1-5	-	TRBV28	CASIYRGTNNQPQHF	TGTGCCAGCATATATCGGGGGACAAACAATCAGCCCCAGCATTTT
-	TRBJ2-3	-	TRBV27	CASSLVGYTDTQYF	TGTGCCAGCAGTTTAGTGGGGTACACAGATACGCAGTATTTT
-	TRBJ2-1	-	TRBV6-5	CASVRVPGNEQFF	TGTGCCAGCGTTAGGGTGCCTGGCAATGAGCAGTTCTTC
-	TRBJ1-2	TRBD1	TRBV28	CASTLQAGGGNYGYTF	TGTGCCAGCACCCTCCAGGCAGGGGGAGGGAACTATGGCTACACCTTC
-	TRBJ1-2	TRBD1	TRBV4-1	CASSPGRGRGLGYGYTF	TGCGCCAGCAGCCCTGGGAGGGGCAGGGGGCTTGGGTATGGCTACACCTTC
-	TRBJ2-7	TRBD1	TRBV5-8	CASSLWDSPYEQYF	TGTGCCAGCAGCTTGTGGGACAGCCCGTACGAGCAGTACTTC
once	TRBJ2-1	TRBD1	TRBV6-5	CASSSRTGGTYNEQFF	TGTGCCAGCAGTTCCCGGACAGGGGGGACCTACAATGAGCAGTTCTTC
-	TRBJ1-4	TRBD1	TRBV19	CASERQGDEKLFF	TGTGCCAGTGAACGACAGGGCGATGAAAAACTGTTTTTT
few	TRBJ2-3	-	TRBV18	CASSPLQGGTDTQYF	TGTGCCAGCTCACCGCTCCAGGGAGGCACAGATACGCAGTATTTT
-	TRBJ2-7	-	TRBV23-1	CASSQTRISYEQYF	TGCGCCAGCAGTCAAACTAGAATATCCTACGAGCAGTACTTC
-	TRBJ2-1	-	TRBV27	CASSSGQGYYNEQFF	TGTGCCAGCAGTTCAGGGCAGGGCTACTACAATGAGCAGTTCTTC
-	TRBJ2-1	TRBD2	TRBV27	CASRKTPGLAGYEQFF	TGTGCCAGCAGAAAAACGCCGGGACTAGCGGGATATGAGCAGTTCTTC
-	TRBJ2-3	-	TRBV30	CAWSRDLTDTQYF	TGTGCCTGGAGTAGGGACCTCACAGATACGCAGTATTTT
-	TRBJ1-5	-	TRBV28	CASRVSNQPQHF	TGTGCCAGCAGGGTAAGCAATCAGCCCCAGCATTTT
-	TRBJ2-2	TRBD2	TRBV28	CASSPPTSGRNTGELFF	TGTGCCAGCAGTCCGCCCACTAGCGGGAGGAACACCGGGGAGCTGTTTTTT
-	TRBJ2-1	TRBD1	TRBV10-3	CAVSRQGGSYNEQFF	TGTGCCGTCTCACGACAGGGGGGTTCCTACAATGAGCAGTTCTTC
once	TRBJ2-5	TRBD1	TRBV5-4	CASSLQGGGETQYF	TGTGCCAGCAGCTTACAGGGGGGCGGTGAGACCCAGTACTTC
-	TRBJ2-3	TRBD1	TRBV6-5	CASSEPGQDLNTQYF	TGTGCCAGCAGCGAACCGGGACAGGATTTGAATACGCAGTATTTT
-	TRBJ1-1	-	TRBV29-1	CSVGGGPHGAFF	TGCAGCGTCGGGGGGGGACCCCATGGGGCTTTCTTT
-	TRBJ1-5	-	TRBV27	CASSLNARPDVPQHF	TGTGCCAGCAGTTTAAACGCCCGCCCGGACGTGCCCCAGCATTTT
-	TRBJ2-2	-	TRBV6-1	CASSGNRRSGTGELFF	TGTGCCAGCAGTGGGAATAGAAGGTCGGGCACCGGGGAGCTGTTTTTT
-	TRBJ2-1	TRBD2	TRBV4-2	CASSPTQRETYNEQFF	TGTGCCAGCAGCCCGACCCAGCGGGAGACATACAATGAGCAGTTCTTC
once	TRBJ1-1	-	TRBV6-5	CASSYARGGVTEAFF	TGTGCCAGCAGTTACGCCCGGGGGGGTGTCACTGAAGCTTTCTTT
few	TRBJ1-1	TRBD1	TRBV29-1	CSVTSTGGTEAFF	TGCAGCGTCACTAGCACAGGGGGAACTGAAGCTTTCTTT